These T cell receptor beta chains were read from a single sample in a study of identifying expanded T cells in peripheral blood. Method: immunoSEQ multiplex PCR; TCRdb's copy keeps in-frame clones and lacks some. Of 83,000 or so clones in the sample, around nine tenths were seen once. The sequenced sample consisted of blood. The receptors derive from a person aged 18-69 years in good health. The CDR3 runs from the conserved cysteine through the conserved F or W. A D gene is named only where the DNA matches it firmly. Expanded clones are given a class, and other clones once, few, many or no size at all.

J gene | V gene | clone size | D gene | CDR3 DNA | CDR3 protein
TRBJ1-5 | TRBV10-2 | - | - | TGCGCCAGCAGTGAGTCCGGGTCCAATCAGCCCCAGCATTTT | CASSESGSNQPQHF
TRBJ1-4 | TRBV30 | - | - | TGTGCCTGGAGTGTACGGGGGTTCGGGGGTTGGGATGAAAAACTGTTTTTT | CAWSVRGFGGWDEKLFF
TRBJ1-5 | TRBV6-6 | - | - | TGTGCCAGCAGTTACACCCAGCGGCCCCAGCATTTT | CASSYTQRPQHF
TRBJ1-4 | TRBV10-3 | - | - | TGTGCCATCAGTGACTCAGACAGGCGGTATGAAAAACTGTTTTTT | CAISDSDRRYEKLFF
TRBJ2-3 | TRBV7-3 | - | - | TGTGCCAGCAGCCCGGGAGCTAGCACAGATACGCAGTATTTT | CASSPGASTDTQYF
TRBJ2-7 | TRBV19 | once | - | TGTGCCAGTAGTAAGGGGGACCCTCGGCCCTACGAGCAGTACTTC | CASSKGDPRPYEQYF
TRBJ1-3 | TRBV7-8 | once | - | TGTGCCAGCAGCCAGACCCCCGGTCCTGGAAACACCATATATTTT | CASSQTPGPGNTIYF
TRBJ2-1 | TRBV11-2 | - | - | TGTGCCAGCAGCTTCGAAGGTGGGAACAATGAGCAGTTCTTC | CASSFEGGNNEQFF
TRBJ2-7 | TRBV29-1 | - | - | TGCAGCGTCGAACCCGGGACCGGCTCCTACGAGCAGTACTTC | CSVEPGTGSYEQYF
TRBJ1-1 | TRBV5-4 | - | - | TGTGCCAGCAGCTTGCAACAGGGACTGAACACTGAAGCTTTCTTT | CASSLQQGLNTEAFF
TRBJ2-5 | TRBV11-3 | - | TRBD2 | TGTGCCAGCAGCAGAGGACTAGCGGGAGGGTTTCAAGAGACCCAGTACTTC | CASSRGLAGGFQETQYF
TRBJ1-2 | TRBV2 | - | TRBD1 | TGTGCCAGCAGTGCACAGGGGATGGGCGATGGCTACACCTTC | CASSAQGMGDGYTF
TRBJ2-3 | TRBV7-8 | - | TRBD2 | TGTGCCAGCAGCGCAACATCCAGGGAGGGTACGCAGTATTTT | CASSATSREGTQYF
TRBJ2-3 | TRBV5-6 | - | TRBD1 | TGTGCCAGCAGCTTCGGGGACAGGCAGAAAGATACGCAGTATTTT | CASSFGDRQKDTQYF
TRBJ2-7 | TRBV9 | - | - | TGTGCCAGCAGCGTAGGGTGGCAGGGGGGTCGGGAGCAGTACTTC | CASSVGWQGGREQYF
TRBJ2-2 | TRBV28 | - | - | TGTGCCAGCAGCCCGGGCGGAGGGGTTTATGCCGGGGAGCTGTTTTTT | CASSPGGGVYAGELFF
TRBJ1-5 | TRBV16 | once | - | TGTGCCAGCAGCTCCGGGGGGGGCGACAGCAATCAGCCCCAGCATTTT | CASSSGGGDSNQPQHF
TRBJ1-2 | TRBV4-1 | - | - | TGCGCCAGCAGCGTTCCGGAGAACCGAAAGACCTATGGCTACACCTTC | CASSVPENRKTYGYTF
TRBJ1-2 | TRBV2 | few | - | TGTGCCAGCAGTGGGACAGCAAGCTATGGCTACACCTTC | CASSGTASYGYTF
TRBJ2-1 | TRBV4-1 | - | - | TGCGCCAGCAGCCAAGATCAAGGAAATGAGCAGTTCTTC | CASSQDQGNEQFF
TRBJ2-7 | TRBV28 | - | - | TGTGCCAGCAGTTTCCGTCAGGGTTACGAGCAGTACTTC | CASSFRQGYEQYF
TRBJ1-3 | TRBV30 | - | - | TGTGCCTGGAGTGTACAGGCAGGGGCGCCGTTCTCTGGAAACACCATATATTTT | CAWSVQAGAPFSGNTIYF